This is a list of T cell receptor beta chains from one sample in a study of blood T cell repertoires in COVID-19. Measured with immunoSEQ multiplex PCR; TCRdb has only the in-frame clones, and not every one. The table shows more than 150,000 clones, with around 82% occurring only once. The specimen sequenced was peripheral blood. These TCRs come from a woman of 80 years or more with acute or convalescent COVID-19. Both conserved end residues are part of each CDR3.

V gene	CDR3 protein
TRBV25-1	CASLLFNEQFF
TRBV6-2/TRBV6-3	CASSIMPRGTEAFF
TRBV6-5	CASKRERSNTGELFF
TRBV15	CATSARTGGWGYTF
TRBV6-5	CAIKGLFADTQYF
TRBV3-1/TRBV3-2	CASSQVVGTRDPTDTQYF
TRBV7-2	CASSLARQSHQPQHF
TRBV27	CASARAGLYNQPQHF
TRBV2	CASSLGVLGTEAFF
TRBV18	CASSPDRAGGYTF
TRBV6-1	CASSEQASSYNEQFF
TRBV5-1	CASSPGTVTGFEKLFF